What follows describes a single T cell receptor beta chain. The sample originates from a study of blood T cell repertoires in COVID-19. Study details: Samples of COVID-19 (acute and convalescent) were obtained from the United States, Italy and Spain. Sample material is recorded as cDNA or gDNA derived from T cells, B-cell-depleted T cells, or PBMCs.

In the original analysis: By means of reference gene primer amplification, nucleated cell counts were estimated. Profiled with immunoSEQ multiplex PCR; TCRdb holds only in-frame clones, not every one. D and trimming come from the DNA, and the V and J calls and clone size come from that table. The sample shows over 200,000 clones, 86% of them seen only once. The CDR3 contains 15 residues. Germline lookup yields CDR1 MNHNY and CDR2 SVGAGI (reference sequence). Trimming at V came to 2 bases and at J to 5 bases, leaving 4 bases not matched to a gene. V is TRBV6-6 and J is TRBJ2-5; 11 nucleotides match TRBD1. The clonotype originates from a man between 40 and 49 years old who had recovered from COVID-19. Sequencing used peripheral blood. The CDR3 DNA follows: TGTGCCAGCAGTTACGGGACAGGGGGGAGGGAGACCCAGTACTTC. Residues: CASSYGTGGRETQYF.